These 13 T cell receptor beta chains came from one sample sequenced in a study of T cell responses to AZD1222 COVID-19 vaccine (dated by TCRdb to the early 2020s). What this sample's time point label stands for: about 28 days (+/-7) after the second vaccine dose. The method was the immunoSEQ multiplex PCR assay. TCRdb mirrors the immuneACCESS table, restricted to in-frame sequences. Some clones are absent from its copies; in checked studies, under half trace to an unresolved V gene, and the reason for the others is unknown. Here the sample has 120,000 or so clones; about 86% occur a single time. The top ten clonotypes cover approximately 15% of the sample. The specimen was peripheral blood, collected 28 days after the second AZD1222 dose. The source is an adult who received the AZD1222 COVID-19 vaccine.

This clone has just one count. This chain uses TRBV7-2 with TRBJ1-2; D possibly corresponds to TRBD1 (5 bases). The V and J ends lost 5 bases and 0 bases respectively, with 10 bases between them. This CDR3 region has 14 residues. The germline V gene has CDR1 SGHTA and CDR2 FQGNSA. CDR3: CASSQRGANYGYTF. The CDR3 bases are TGTGCCAGCAGCCAACGGGGGGCTAACTATGGCTACACCTTC. Based on the CDR3 plus reference TRBV7-2 and TRBJ1-2, the full variable domain is GAGVSQSPSNKVTEKGKDVELRCDPISGHTALYWYRQSLGQGLEFLIYFQGNSAPDKSGLPSDRFSAERTGGSVSTLTIQRTQQEDSAVYLCASSQRGANYGYTFGSGTRLTVV.

Here the CDR3 DNA reads TGTGCCAGCAGCTTTGCGGTGGGGGCAAGCGGGGAGACCCAGTACTTC. This codes for CASSFAVGASGETQYF. The V gene is TRBV7-6, the J gene TRBJ2-5; D may match TRBD1 or TRBD2 (6 bases each). The CDR3 is 16 amino acids. Between the trimmed V and J ends, which lost 3 bases and 5 bases, there was a span of 19 bases. CDR1 is SGHVS and CDR2 is FNYEAQ in the germline V gene.

This clone was picked up one time. The V call is TRBV9, the J call TRBJ1-3; unclear D gene. CDR3 length: 13 amino acids. With 6 bases removed from V and 4 bases from J, the gap between germline ends came to 11 bases. The germline gives CDR1 SGDLS, CDR2 YYNGEE. As DNA, the CDR3 is TGTGCCAGCAACACGGGCGGAGGAAACACCATATATTTT. This encodes CASNTGGGNTIYF.

The genes are TRBV5-1 and TRBJ2-1; D not certain. The CDR3 contains 12 residues. Germline V CDR1 and CDR2: SGHRS, YFSETQ. The ends were cut back, 1 base at V and 8 bases at J, with 7 bases in the middle. The CDR3 is CASSLYGDEQFF. DNA for the CDR3: TGCGCCAGCAGCTTGTACGGAGATGAGCAGTTCTTC.

The rearrangement joins TRBV29-1 to TRBJ1-5, with a possible D match to TRBD1 (6 bases). With 6 bases removed from V and 2 bases from J, the gap between germline ends came to 11 bases. Germline CDR1 and CDR2: SQVTM and ANQGSEA. The CDR3 is 13 residues long. DNA for the CDR3: TGCAGCGTCACACAGGGTGGCAATCAGCCCCAGCATTTT. It specifies CSVTQGGNQPQHF.

The table lists this clone with a count of one. The chain is built from TRBV7-8 and TRBJ1-2; 11 bases are a match to TRBD1. Germline loops: CDR1 SGHVS, CDR2 FQNEAQ. Trimming at V came to 5 bases and at J to 7 bases, leaving 9 bases not matched to a gene. The CDR3 is 15 residues long. The CDR3 loop is CASSGGQGAEGGYTF. CDR3 DNA: TGTGCCAGCAGCGGAGGACAGGGGGCGGAGGGTGGCTACACCTTC.

The gene calls are TRBV5-1 and TRBJ1-1; TRBD1 matches 7 bases. The CDR3 loop spans 14 amino acids. The J segment lost 5 bases and the V segment lost 6 bases, leaving 10 bases of the junction unmatched. The germline CDR1 and CDR2 sequences are SGHRS and YFSETQ. The CDR3 sequence: CASKLGGLATEAFF. DNA for the CDR3: TGCGCCAGCAAATTAGGGGGCTTGGCGACTGAAGCTTTCTTT.

The V gene is TRBV15, the J gene TRBJ1-4; a possible D gene is TRBD1 (6 bases). Between the trimmed V and J ends, which lost 0 bases and 2 bases, there was a span of 10 bases. This CDR3 has 16 residues. CDR1 and CDR2 (germline): LNHNV, YYDKDF (reference sequence). CDR3 bases: TGTGCCACCAGCAGAGATCTCGGGGGCACTAATGAAAAACTGTTTTTT. Amino acids: CATSRDLGGTNEKLFF.

This clone was seen once. The rearrangement links TRBV21-1 to TRBJ2-1; the table assigns TRBD2, which was not confirmed against the DNA. TRBV21-1 corresponds to a pseudogene. CDR3 length: 16 residues. The CDR3 DNA follows: TGTGCCAGCAAGGACCTAGCGGGACCGACCTACAATGAGCAGTTCTTC. This encodes CASKDLAGPTYNEQFF.

The chain carries TRBV4-2 and TRBJ2-1; TRBD2 matches at 14 bases. CDR1 is LGHNA, CDR2 YNFKEQ, per germline. CDR3 length equals 17 residues. Trimming cost V 5 bases and J 2 bases; bases outside gene matches: 5. The CDR3 reads CASSSGLAGDAYNEQFF. DNA for the CDR3: TGTGCCAGCAGCTCGGGACTAGCGGGGGACGCCTACAATGAGCAGTTCTTC.

CDR3 DNA: TGCGCCAGCAGCTTGGCTGGGGGAGAGACCCAGTACTTC. Its translation is CASSLAGGETQYF. This rearrangement joins TRBV5-1 to TRBJ2-5; the D call may be TRBD1 or TRBD2 (5 bases each). V dropped 0 bases and J dropped 4 bases, with 7 bases sitting between them. This CDR3 has 13 amino acids. The germline V gene encodes CDR1 SGHRS and CDR2 YFSETQ.

The sample holds a few counts of this clone. V and J are TRBV5-4 and TRBJ2-7, with 7 bases identical to TRBD2. CDR3 size: 14 residues. V lost 5 bases to trimming and J lost 4 bases; unmatched junction nucleotides: 9. CDR1 is SGHNT, CDR2 YYREEE, per germline (reference sequence). CDR3 sequence: CASRTFGLGYEQYF. The CDR3 nucleotides read TGTGCCAGCAGAACCTTCGGACTAGGGTACGAGCAGTACTTC.

The chain links TRBV7-2 to TRBJ2-1; no reliable D call. Germline lookup yields CDR1 SGHTA and CDR2 FQGNSA. The length of the CDR3 is 12 residues. The V gene lost 2 bases and the J gene lost 7 bases, with 6 bases spanning the gap. In nucleotides, the CDR3 is TGTGCCAGCAGCTTAAGAGCGAATGAGCAGTTCTTC. This codes for CASSLRANEQFF.